Given below is one T cell receptor (beta chain) in context. Its antigen is currently unknown. The data stem from a study of T cells expressing NK-cell markers. At the level of the study: Investigators obtained TCR beta repertoires from sorted CD3+CD56+NKG2C+, CD3+CD56+NKG2C- and CD3+CD56-NKG2C+ T cells. Eight donors were sequenced, of whom seven were HCMV-seropositive, while the remaining one was HCMV-seronegative. Study-level points and caveats: One observes that, in several donors, these clonotypes were also the leading ones within the CD3+CD56-NKG2C+ fraction.

TCRdb re-called the 5' RACE reads and catalogs CDR3 proteins one per entry, DNA excluded. The sample features a few hundred thousand distinct CDR3 sequences, with about 0.39% in its top ten. The CDR3 sequence is 14 residues long. The germline CDR1 and CDR2 sequences are SQVTM and ANQGSEA. This chain links TRBV29-1 with TRBJ2-1; TCRdb outputs TRBD1, but without DNA this stays unchecked. This clonotype was sampled from a man between 18 and 35 years old in good health. Sequencing used blood T cells: a sorted CD56 or NKG2C T cell subset, CD4+ or CD8+ T cells, or bulk PBMC T cells (not recorded which). The chain's CDR3 is CSVEVLQGASEQFF.